This TCR beta chain came from a study of patients and donors after allogeneic stem cell transplantation. Deletions cut 4 bases from V and 0 bases from J, with 22 bases between. This CDR3 comprises 19 residues. Germline V gene data show CDR1 as SGHVS and CDR2 as FNYEAQ. Via MiXCR, TCRdb re-called the RT-PCR reads, giving one row per CDR3 protein. The repertoire consists of 920,000 or so distinct CDR3 sequences, with roughly 18% occurring once and the leading ten covering about 6%. The chain uses TRBV7-6 and TRBJ2-1; TRBD1 might be the D (6 bases). This clonotype was obtained from a human donor who was either an allogeneic HSCT recipient or a stem cell or donor lymphocyte infusion donor (not recorded which). It is not recorded whose cells these are; they may come from a transplant donor. Material: blood, either unsorted or a sorted T cell fraction (not recorded which). The CDR3 sequence: CASSYKTGWDQGSYNEQFF. The CDR3 DNA reads TGTGCCAGCAGCTACAAAACAGGGTGGGACCAGGGCTCCTACAATGAGCAGTTCTTC.